This T cell receptor (beta chain) was identified in a study of cytomegalovirus exposure and HLA in healthy donors. Trimming removed 3 bases from V and 8 bases from J, with 10 bases in between. This CDR3 is built from 11 residues. Germline CDR1 reads DFQATT; CDR2 reads SNEGSKA (reference sequence). Use of 60 Vbeta and 13 Jbeta primers characterized the PCR. Method: immunoSEQ multiplex PCR; TCRdb's copy keeps in-frame clones and lacks some. The sample yields approximately 58,000 clones, of which the top ten take up approximately 4%. The source material was PBMCs. This chain links TRBV20-1 with TRBJ1-1; no clear D gene. The receptor was isolated from a woman aged 18-29 years in good health and CMV-seronegative. In DNA form, the CDR3 reads TGCAGTGCTAGTGGCTCTTGGGAAGCTTTCTTT. Translating it yields CSASGSWEAFF.